The clone carrying this T cell receptor (beta chain) appeared once. CDR1 MNHEY and CDR2 SVGAGI come from the germline V gene. The V gene end was trimmed by 7 bases and the J gene end by 7 bases; junction bases not matched to a gene: 11. The CDR3 covers 15 residues. This sample was included in a study of blood T cell repertoires in COVID-19. Per the authors' pipeline: Amplified reference gene primers provided the basis for estimating nucleated cell counts. Produced via immunoSEQ multiplex PCR; TCRdb's table is partial and in-frame only. The D gene and trimming were derived from the DNA, and the V and J assignments and clone size from that table. This table holds about 120,000 clones, roughly 88% found once.

This chain joins TRBV6-5 and TRBJ1-2, with 11 bases lining up with TRBD1. The source is a man between 50 and 59 years old with acute or convalescent COVID-19. Material for sequencing was peripheral blood. The CDR3 sequence: CASTTTGTGGAGYTF. Written as DNA, the CDR3 is TGTGCCAGCACCACGACCGGGACAGGGGGAGCTGGCTACACCTTC.